Listed here are 24 T cell receptor beta chains from one sample, sequenced in a study of T-cell reconstitution after alpha-beta-depleted transplantation in children. Unique molecular identifiers were incorporated when the TCRbeta library was constructed. TCRdb ran MiXCR on the PCR reads and lists one entry per CDR3 protein. This sample has about 610,000 distinct CDR3 sequences, with about 10% found just once. The sample in question was PBMCs from the stem cell graft donor, obtained from the stem cell graft. The source of these receptors is a human donor who donated a stem cell graft to a child with acute myeloid leukemia.

This clonotype was seen many times. The gene calls are TRBV4-2 and TRBJ2-7; no definite D call. The CDR3 length is 11 residues. In germline, CDR1 is LGHNA, CDR2 YNFKEQ. The V end was cut by 1 base, the J end by 5 bases, with 3 bases between. The CDR3 spells CASSQANEQYF. In DNA, the CDR3 is TGTGCCAGCAGCCAAGCGAACGAGCAGTACTTC.

Turning to this clonotype: One junction end does not reproduce the germline sequence, and a read error may be involved. V and J are TRBV27 and TRBJ2-7, with a possible D match to TRBD2 (6 bases). The CDR3 consists of 13 residues. Per germline, CDR1 MNHEY and CDR2 SMNVEV (reference sequence). The CDR3: CASSPHPRLGEDF. The DNA for the CDR3 is TGTGCCAGCAGTCCCCACCCCAGACTAGGAGAGGACTTC.

This clonotype was seen a few times. This chain connects TRBV4-2 to TRBJ1-6, with 7 bases fitting TRBD1. Germline assignment: CDR1 LGHNA and CDR2 YNFKEQ. CDR3 length equals 15 residues. J gave up 4 bases and V 4 bases, and 4 bases lay outside the gene matches. The CDR3 sequence: CASSRGTEYNSPLHF. CDR3 DNA sequence: TGTGCCAGCAGCCGAGGGACAGAATATAATTCACCCCTCCACTTT.

The chain recombines TRBV6-5 with TRBJ1-2; perhaps TRBD1 as D (6 bases). V shed 3 bases and J shed 2 bases, with 13 bases lying between them. The CDR3 sequence is 15 residues long. Germline V gene lookup returns CDR1 MNHEY and CDR2 SVGAGI. This chain's CDR3 is CASSYYLTGNYGYTF. The CDR3 DNA reads TGTGCCAGCAGTTATTACCTTACAGGGAACTATGGCTACACCTTC.

This clonotype has ten or more counts. Here the CDR3 reads CASSQDTAGGLSSYNEQFF. The CDR3 region has the DNA TGCGCCAGCAGCCAAGATACAGCGGGAGGGCTCAGCTCCTACAATGAGCAGTTCTTC. The chain links TRBV4-3 to TRBJ2-1; 10 nucleotides match TRBD2. V shed 0 bases, J shed 0 bases, and the junction held 8 bases outside the gene matches. Germline V gene lookup returns CDR1 LGHNA and CDR2 YSLEER. This CDR3 comprises 19 residues.

There are many counts of this clonotype. The rearrangement links TRBV20-1 to TRBJ2-5; D remains unclear. CDR1 and CDR2 (germline): DFQATT, SNEGSKA (reference sequence). With 6 bases removed from V and 1 base from J, the gap between germline ends came to 15 bases. This CDR3 is built from 14 residues. In DNA form, the CDR3 reads TGCAGTGCCGGACGGCCGCAGGTCCAAGAGACCCAGTACTTC. Translation gives CSAGRPQVQETQYF.

This clonotype was recorded at least ten times. The rearrangement links TRBV24-1 to TRBJ2-2; D may be TRBD1 (6 bases). CDR1 is KGHDR and CDR2 is SFDVKD in the germline V gene. CDR3 length: 16 amino acids. V dropped 5 bases and J dropped 2 bases, with 14 bases sitting between them. This CDR3 is CATSGRTGTNTGELFF. The CDR3 coding sequence is TGTGCCACCAGTGGTCGTACCGGGACAAACACCGGGGAGCTGTTTTTT.

The genes are TRBV20-1 and TRBJ1-5; D is unresolved. Germline V gene data show CDR1 as DFQATT and CDR2 as SNEGSKA (reference sequence). This CDR3 contains 14 residues. V shed 1 base and J shed 5 bases, with 12 bases lying between them. CDR3 nucleotides: TGCAGTGCTAGAGGTGCCTCATTGGATCAGCCCCAGCATTTT. As protein: CSARGASLDQPQHF.

This rearrangement joins TRBV7-8 to TRBJ1-1; a possible D gene is TRBD1 (6 bases). Trimming left V 4 bases short and J 3 bases short, with 12 bases between. Germline CDR1 is SGHVS and CDR2 is FQNEAQ. The CDR3 extends over 14 amino acids. Written as DNA, the CDR3 is TGTGCCAGCAGCTGGACAGCTGGGTACACTGAAGCTTTCTTT. It is translated as CASSWTAGYTEAFF.

This clonotype was recorded many times. This chain connects TRBV4-2 to TRBJ2-1, with TRBD2 matching over 8 bases. Germline trimming cut 4 bases from V and 5 bases from J; bases unmatched to any gene: 10. The CDR3 extends over 16 amino acids. Germline CDR1 and CDR2: LGHNA and YNFKEQ. Written as DNA, the CDR3 is TGTGCCAGCAGCCCCCGGGGGGGGCGGGGAGACAATGAGCAGTTCTTC. It yields the protein CASSPRGGRGDNEQFF.

This clonotype appeared many times. The chain links TRBV11-2 to TRBJ2-2; D is unclear. The CDR3 runs 14 residues. The germline V gene has CDR1 SGHAT and CDR2 FQNNGV. Trimming left V 4 bases short and J 7 bases short, with 13 bases between. CDR3 sequence (DNA): TGTGCCAGCAGCTCCTATACGTTTGGCGGGGAGCTGTTTTTT. Translation: CASSSYTFGGELFF.

The CDR3 DNA follows: TGTGCCAGCAGCCCCCCGGGACCCGAGGCGGAGACCCAGTACTTC. Translation gives CASSPPGPEAETQYF. The chain uses TRBV28 and TRBJ2-5, with D perhaps matching TRBD1 or TRBD2 (5 bases each). Trimming stripped 6 bases from V and 5 bases from J, with 19 bases between. CDR3 length: 15 amino acids. CDR1 and CDR2 (germline): MDHEN, SYDVKM.

The sample holds many counts of this clonotype. The chain is built from TRBV7-8 and TRBJ2-3; tentatively, D is TRBD2 (5 bases). CDR1 is SGHVS and CDR2 is FQNEAQ in the germline V gene. V lost 5 bases, J lost 5 bases, and 17 bases lay in between. CDR3 size: 15 residues. The CDR3: CASSRDSGVRDTQYF. DNA for the CDR3: TGTGCCAGCAGCCGCGACTCCGGGGTTAGAGATACGCAGTATTTT.

This clonotype was counted many times. The chain joins TRBV7-2 to TRBJ1-5; D not resolved. V was shortened by 2 bases and J by 1 base, with 9 bases between the two germline ends. CDR1 is SGHTA, CDR2 FQGNSA, per germline. The CDR3 covers 15 residues. The CDR3 sequence is CASSLTVGSNQPQHF. CDR3 sequence (DNA): TGTGCCAGCAGCTTAACCGTCGGAAGCAATCAGCCCCAGCATTTT.

This clonotype turned up a few times. The genes are TRBV20-1 and TRBJ2-3; D may match TRBD1 or TRBD2 (5 bases each). Germline CDR1 DFQATT, CDR2 SNEGSKA (reference sequence). The CDR3 is 15 amino acids. V lost 5 bases to trimming and J lost 6 bases, with 21 bases between them. The CDR3 coding sequence is TGCAGTGCTGAGGATGAGGCCGGGGCGAAGGATACGCAGTATTTT. The encoded protein is CSAEDEAGAKDTQYF.

The table lists this clonotype with a few counts. The CDR3 DNA reads TGTGCCAGCAGTTCGGGGGGACAGGGAGCTTCACCCCTCCACTTT. Encoded protein: CASSSGGQGASPLHF. This chain links TRBV6-5 with TRBJ1-6; the match to TRBD1 covers 9 bases. The germline CDR1 and CDR2 sequences are MNHEY and SVGAGI. The CDR3 has 15 residues. The trim removed 4 bases at V and 9 bases at J, leaving 7 bases unmatched.

V is TRBV29-1 and J is TRBJ2-1, with TRBD1 identical over 9 bases. Trimming cost V 7 bases and J 8 bases; bases outside gene matches: 9. Germline loops: CDR1 SQVTM, CDR2 ANQGSEA. This CDR3 is built from 13 residues. The CDR3 DNA reads as TGCAGCGGCCCCGGGACAGGGAGTGATGAGCAGTTCTTC. It specifies CSGPGTGSDEQFF.

J is TRBJ1-1 and V is TRBV5-6, with TRBD1 as a possible D gene (5 bases). The CDR3 is 14 residues long. Trimming stripped 3 bases from V and 5 bases from J, with 14 bases between. Per germline, CDR1 SGHDT and CDR2 YYEEEE. CDR3 DNA: TGTGCCAGCAGCTCCGTGGGGCGGATAACTGAAGCTTTCTTT. Translating it yields CASSSVGRITEAFF. The entire variable domain, with the rest obtained from reference TRBV5-6 and TRBJ1-1, is as follows: DAGVTQSPTHLIKTRGQQVTLRCSPKSGHDTVSWYQQALGQGPQFIFQYYEEEERQRGNFPDRFSGHQFPNYSSELNVNALLLGDSALYLCASSSVGRITEAFFGQGTRLTVV.

This clonotype appeared many times. V and J are TRBV12-3 or TRBV12-4 and TRBJ2-3; no reliable D call. The CDR3 spans 12 residues. The V end was cut by 4 bases, the J end by 2 bases, with 4 bases between. The CDR3: CASSSYTDTQYF. The CDR3 DNA reads as TGTGCCAGCAGTTCGTACACAGATACGCAGTATTTT.

A few counts support this clonotype. The genes are TRBV27 and TRBJ2-1; 8 bases match TRBD1. The V gene end was trimmed by 7 bases and the J gene end by 1 base; junction bases not matched to a gene: 12. This CDR3 contains 17 residues. In germline, CDR1 is MNHEY, CDR2 SMNVEV (reference sequence). CDR3 residues: CASTRHQGAGSYNEQFF. DNA of the CDR3: TGTGCCAGCACTCGACATCAGGGGGCGGGATCCTACAATGAGCAGTTCTTC.

V and J are TRBV20-1 and TRBJ1-5; D is possibly TRBD1 (5 bases). The CDR3 has 14 amino acids. The V end lost 4 bases, the J end lost 4 bases, and 14 bases lay between the germline ends. Germline CDR1 DFQATT, CDR2 SNEGSKA (reference sequence). The CDR3 reads CSAKGPEGNQPQHF. Here the CDR3 DNA reads TGCAGTGCTAAAGGGCCGGAGGGGAATCAGCCCCAGCATTTT.

V gene TRBV12-3 or TRBV12-4 combines with J gene TRBJ1-3; D is ambiguous. This CDR3 is 13 amino acids long. Trimming took off 11 bases at V and 0 bases at J, with 11 bases between the two ends. The CDR3 region is CASLGSSGNTIYF. For the CDR3, the DNA is TGTGCCTCCTTGGGGAGCTCTGGAAACACCATATATTTT.

This clonotype was counted many times. The chain carries TRBV11-1 and TRBJ2-2; TRBD2 matches 15 bases. V lost 3 bases, J lost 2 bases, and 7 bases stayed unmatched. CDR3 length: 19 amino acids. Looked up from germline, CDR1 is SGHAT and CDR2 is FQDESV (reference sequence). CDR3 nucleotide sequence: TGTGCCAGCAGCTTGAAAGTGGGACTAGCGGGAGGAAACACCGGGGAGCTGTTTTTT. Its protein is CASSLKVGLAGGNTGELFF. The full variable domain, its missing parts supplied by reference TRBV11-1 and TRBJ2-2, is EAEVAQSPRYKITEKSQAVAFWCDPISGHATLYWYRQILGQGPELLVQFQDESVVDDSQLPKDRFSAERLKGVDSTLKIQPAELGDSAMYLCASSLKVGLAGGNTGELFFGEGSRLTVL.

This clonotype was observed a few times. A junction boundary mismatches the germline segment, possibly from a read error. CDR3 amino acids: CASSLLWDRDF. The CDR3 DNA reads as TGTGCCAGCAGCTTACTCTGGGACAGGGATTTC. This chain uses TRBV6-6 with TRBJ2-5; TRBD1 matches at 9 bases. Germline V gene sequence: CDR1 MNHNY, CDR2 SVGAGI (reference sequence). This CDR3 has 11 residues.